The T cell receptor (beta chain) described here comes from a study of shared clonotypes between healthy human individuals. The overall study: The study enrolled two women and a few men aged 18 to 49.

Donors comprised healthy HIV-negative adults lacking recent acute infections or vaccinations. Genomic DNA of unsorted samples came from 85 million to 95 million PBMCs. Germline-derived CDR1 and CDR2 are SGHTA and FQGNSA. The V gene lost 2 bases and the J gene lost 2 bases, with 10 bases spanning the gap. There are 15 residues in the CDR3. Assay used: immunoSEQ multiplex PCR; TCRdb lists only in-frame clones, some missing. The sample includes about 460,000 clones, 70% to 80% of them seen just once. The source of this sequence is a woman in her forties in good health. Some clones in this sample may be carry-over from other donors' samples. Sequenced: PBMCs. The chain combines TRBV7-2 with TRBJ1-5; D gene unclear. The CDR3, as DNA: TGTGCCAGCAGCTTATGGAGGGCCGGCAATCAGCCCCAGCATTTT. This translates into CASSLWRAGNQPQHF.